This TCR beta chain stems from a study of a mutant IDH1 vaccine in newly diagnosed glioma (dated by TCRdb to the early 2020s). For the study in its entirety: In the chemotherapy-containing groups, vaccination started alongside temozolomide cycles, whereas in patients who had radiotherapy alone it started 4-6 weeks after radiotherapy. Peripheral blood was drawn at six visits: V03 (baseline), V05, V07, V10, V12 and V13. The roughly 32 treated patients were approximately 62% male and 37.5% female, with a mean age of around 40 years. The week-35 safety follow-up took place at visit V12, and the week-47 end of study took place at visit V13. Longitudinal TCRB deep sequencing was done for roughly 23 treated patients, wherever samples were available for exploratory analyses. Prior to enrollment, patients had been given standard therapy consisting of radiotherapy alone, temozolomide alone, or radiochemotherapy with temozolomide, with the combination given to most patients. Broader findings and caveats from the paper: Pseudoprogression appeared unrelated to alterations in the top peripheral T cell clonotypes detected by TCRB sequencing. Availability determined which PBMC samples were chosen for TCRB deep sequencing. Immune responses induced by the vaccine were seen in roughly 95% of patients across multiple MHC alleles. According to the authors, sample limitations meant that analyses of patient blood samples could not be reproduced.

The library was built by means of the immunoSEQ multiplex PCR assay. The hsTCRB Kit was used according to the manufacturer's protocol to amplify rearranged TCR beta chain sequences. Sequencing of TCRB libraries was carried out on an Illumina MiSeq. Under the source paper's analysis protocol: Demultiplexing, trimming and gene mapping were performed with the kit vendor's proprietary platform. TCRdb took this table from immuneACCESS and kept in-frame rearrangements with V and J called. Such tables lack part of the clones; where checked against another copy, unresolved V genes explain under half of the gap, and the rest is unexplained. V, J and clone size reflect that table, while D and trimming were determined from the DNA. In this sample the table shows over 50,000 clones, around three quarters of which occur a single time. The ten top clones hold around 4.6% of the sample. Concerning this clone itself: Its antigen has not been determined. Base qualities are missing; no much larger clone stands one base away.

According to the study, the label for this sample's time point signals: week 47, end of study. Each vaccine dose was 300 ug of a 20-mer mutant IDH1 peptide in Montanide, given subcutaneously with topical imiquimod. Across visits V03 through V10, patients got a total of eight vaccinations, given in weeks 1, 3, 5, 7, 11, 15, 19 and 23. Donors had newly diagnosed WHO grade 3 or 4 IDH1-mutant astrocytomas with loss of nuclear ATRX. The samples were drawn from NOA16, a multicentre, single-arm, open-label phase I trial in Germany that tested a mutant IDH1 peptide vaccine in humans for the first time. The DNeasy Blood and Tissue Kit was used to extract genomic DNA from EDTA blood for TCRB sequencing. Taken from the germline V gene (reference sequence), the CDR1 and CDR2 loops are LNHDA and SQIVND. V loses 6 bases at its end and J loses 7 bases; junction bases beyond the gene matches: 11. The CDR3, from cysteine to phenylalanine, totals 16 residues. Solely the CDR3 DNA is kept, with 48 bases framed from the first base.

This chain is built from TRBV19 and TRBJ1-5; 11 central nucleotides agree with TRBD1. The clonotype comes from a woman aged 40 to 50 with glioma. Some clones in this sample may be carry-over from other donors' samples. Sequenced material: PBMCs, taken from a glioma patient whose treatment included an IDH1 peptide vaccine. The nucleotide sequence is TGTGCCAGTAGCCGGGACAGGGGGAGTCTGCACCAGCCCCAGCATTTT. Its coded protein is CASSRDRGSLHQPQHF.